This record looks at one T cell receptor (beta chain) sequence and its context. The entry originates in a study of blood T cell repertoires in COVID-19. Study as a whole: Samples of COVID-19 (acute and convalescent) were obtained from the United States, Italy and Spain. Sample material is recorded as cDNA or gDNA derived from T cells, B-cell-depleted T cells, or PBMCs.

Germline V gene data show CDR1 as KGHSH and CDR2 as LQKENI. V lost 2 bases, J lost 7 bases, and 5 bases stayed unmatched. The CDR3 has 14 amino acids. Source study methods: Estimated nucleated cell counts came from reference gene primer amplification. The repertoire was sequenced with immunoSEQ multiplex PCR; TCRdb's copy has only in-frame clones and lacks some. The V and J calls and clone size come from that table; D and trimming were worked out from the DNA. The sample has about 62,000 clones, about 87% seen once. The chain couples TRBV18 to TRBJ1-5, with 7 bases that match TRBD1. The origin of this receptor is a man in his sixties or seventies with acute or convalescent COVID-19. Sequencing input: peripheral blood. The CDR3 is CASSPEGAGQPQHF. In nucleotides, the CDR3 is TGTGCCAGCTCACCAGAGGGGGCAGGACAGCCCCAGCATTTT.